Following are 4 T cell receptor beta chains from one sample sequenced in a study of shared clonotypes between healthy human individuals. Measured with immunoSEQ multiplex PCR; TCRdb has only the in-frame clones, and not every one. The table records about 2 million clones, just under 95% of them present only once. CD45RO negativity and positive selection for CCR7 defined naive CD8 cells, a population that excluded terminally differentiated effector memory CD45RA+ cells. The sequencing input was naive CD8+ T cells sorted from blood. Receptors originate from a man aged 18 to 30 in good health.

Worth noting for this clone: Other DNA sequences in the same sample also yield this CDR3. The chain links TRBV5-4 to TRBJ1-3; D not certain. The CDR3 has 12 residues. The V and J ends lost 3 bases and 3 bases respectively, with 4 bases between them. CDR1 is SGHNT, CDR2 YYREEE, per germline (reference sequence). CDR3 bases: TGTGCCAGCAGCTCCGGTGGAAACACCATATATTTT. This gives the protein CASSSGGNTIYF.

The sample holds a few counts of this clone. This chain links TRBV27 with TRBJ1-6, with D possibly TRBD1 on 6 matching bases. Germline loops: CDR1 MNHEY, CDR2 SMNVEV (reference sequence). The CDR3 covers 15 residues. Trimming left V 1 base short and J 10 bases short, with 14 bases between. The CDR3 sequence: CASSLFGGADSPLHF. The CDR3, as DNA: TGTGCCAGCAGTTTATTTGGGGGCGCAGACTCACCCCTCCACTTT.

CDR3 sequence reads: CAWSAATTGYEQYF. In DNA form, the CDR3 reads TGTGCCTGGAGTGCGGCGACGACCGGCTACGAGCAGTACTTC. The chain uses TRBV30 and TRBJ2-7, with unresolved D. V dropped 1 base and J dropped 3 bases, with 13 bases sitting between them. The germline CDR1 and CDR2 sequences are GTSNPN and SVGIG (reference sequence). The CDR3 runs to 14 residues.

Concerning this clone: The same CDR3 can be traced to other DNA sequences in this sample. V gene TRBV4-3 combines with J gene TRBJ2-7, with TRBD2 matching over 8 bases. Unmatched junction bases numbered 5, after V lost 1 base and J lost 3 bases. CDR3 length equals 15 residues. Germline CDR1 reads LGHNA; CDR2 reads YSLEER. DNA for the CDR3: TGCGCCAGCAGCCAAGGAACTAGCGGACACTACGAGCAGTACTTC. This sequence encodes CASSQGTSGHYEQYF.